The 8 T cell receptor beta chains in this list originate from one sample, sequenced in a study of blood T cell repertoires in COVID-19. Here immunoSEQ multiplex PCR was the method, and the copy in TCRdb shows in-frame clones only, minus some. The sample consists of approximately 100,000 clones, over 55% of them appearing once. Sample: peripheral blood. Receptors originate from a human donor with acute or convalescent COVID-19. The donor label of this sample is uncertain.

The chain links TRBV28 to TRBJ1-2, with 9 bases aligning to TRBD1. The CDR3 runs 15 residues. Germline loops: CDR1 MDHEN, CDR2 SYDVKM. V shed 6 bases and J 1 base; nucleotides not matched to a gene: 6. Here the CDR3 reads CASRGQGGDNYGYTF. CDR3 bases: TGTGCCAGCAGGGGACAGGGAGGAGATAACTATGGCTACACCTTC.

A single count supports this clone. The rearrangement uses TRBV6-5 and TRBJ1-3; D might be TRBD1 (6 bases). CDR1 MNHEY and CDR2 SVGAGI come from the germline V gene. Trimming shortened V by 6 bases and J by 1 base, and 13 bases separated the two germline ends. The CDR3 length is 15 residues. The CDR3 sequence is CASSITGSSGNTIYF. The CDR3 DNA sequence: TGTGCCAGCAGCATAACAGGGTCTTCTGGAAACACCATATATTTT.

This clone appeared a few times. This sequence joins TRBV4-1 and TRBJ2-6; 11 positions agree with TRBD2. The CDR3 sequence is 18 residues long. The J segment lost 2 bases and the V segment lost 3 bases, leaving 6 bases of the junction unmatched. Germline V gene data show CDR1 as MGHRA and CDR2 as YSYEKL. CDR3: CASSHGSGGGAGANVLTF. In DNA, the CDR3 is TGCGCCAGCAGCCACGGTAGCGGGGGGGGCGCTGGGGCCAACGTCCTGACTTTC.

This clone appeared a single time. The chain is built from TRBV5-4 and TRBJ1-3; TRBD1 matches at 9 bases. The CDR3 is 16 amino acids. Looked up from germline, CDR1 is SGHNT and CDR2 is YYREEE (reference sequence). The trim removed 4 bases at V and 0 bases at J, leaving 5 bases unmatched. Here the CDR3 reads CASSRTGVGSGNTIYF. CDR3 DNA sequence: TGTGCCAGCAGCAGGACAGGGGTTGGCTCTGGAAACACCATATATTTT.

The gene calls are TRBV6-1 and TRBJ2-2; 7 bases line up with TRBD2. The CDR3 sequence is 16 residues long. CDR1 MNHNS and CDR2 SASEGT come from the germline V gene. Germline trimming cut 2 bases from V and 6 bases from J; bases unmatched to any gene: 9. The CDR3 bases are TGTGCCAGCAGTGAATGGGGGGGAATGGGGCCCGGGGAGCTGTTTTTT. It yields the protein CASSEWGGMGPGELFF.

This clone appeared a single time. This rearrangement joins TRBV11-2 to TRBJ1-4; D perhaps matches TRBD1 (5 bases). The CDR3 has 18 amino acids. The germline CDR1 and CDR2 sequences are SGHAT and FQNNGV. The germline V and J ends were trimmed by 1 base and 0 bases, with 15 bases remaining between them. The CDR3 protein is CASSLGRGRRATNEKLFF. CDR3 bases: TGTGCCAGCAGCTTAGGGAGGGGTAGGAGGGCAACTAATGAAAAACTGTTTTTT.

This clone was seen many times. This chain uses TRBV4-1 with TRBJ1-5, with 7 bases matching TRBD1. The ends lost 2 bases at V and 2 bases at J; junction bases unmatched: 3. CDR3 size: 15 residues. Germline CDR1 reads MGHRA; CDR2 reads YSYEKL. The CDR3 DNA sequence: TGCGCCAGCAGCCAAAGCGGACAGGGCAATCAGCCCCAGCATTTT. This encodes CASSQSGQGNQPQHF.

The chain uses TRBV5-1 and TRBJ2-2; the D is unclear. The germline V gene has CDR1 SGHRS and CDR2 YFSETQ. Between the trimmed V and J ends, which lost 0 bases and 3 bases, there was a span of 9 bases. CDR3 length: 15 residues. CDR3 sequence reads: CASSLVTQDTGELFF. CDR3 in DNA: TGCGCCAGCAGCTTGGTCACTCAGGACACCGGGGAGCTGTTTTTT.